The present TCR beta chain was sequenced within a study of blood T cell repertoires in COVID-19. Whole-study context: Sites across the United States, Italy and Spain contributed samples from acute and convalescent COVID-19. PBMCs, B-cell-depleted T cells, or T cells provided the cDNA or gDNA that made up the material.

Germline V gene lookup returns CDR1 MNHEY and CDR2 SVGAGI. The ends lost 2 bases at V and 7 bases at J; junction bases unmatched: 4. CDR3 length: 15 residues. Here immunoSEQ multiplex PCR was the method, and the copy in TCRdb shows in-frame clones only, minus some. The sample carries just under 300,000 clones, around nine tenths recorded once. Input material: peripheral blood. The clonotype comes from a man between 65 and 80 years old with acute or convalescent COVID-19. V is TRBV6-5 and J is TRBJ1-6; 8 bases are a match to TRBD1. DNA of the CDR3: TGTGCCAGCAGTTACCGGACAGGGAGAAATTCACCCCTCCACTTT. Its translation is CASSYRTGRNSPLHF.